Below are 21 T cell receptor beta chains sequenced from a single sample in a study of blood T cell repertoires in COVID-19. Measured with immunoSEQ multiplex PCR; TCRdb has only the in-frame clones, and not every one. The sample gives under 150,000 clones, approximately 86% of which show up once; about 2.5% is in the top ten. Material: PBMCs or T cells enriched from blood (not recorded which). The receptors were gathered from a woman aged 45-60 years who had recovered from COVID-19.

The chain joins TRBV11-3 to TRBJ1-1; D gene uncertain. Germline V gene lookup returns CDR1 SGHNT and CDR2 YENEEA. The V gene lost 4 bases and the J gene lost 11 bases, with 14 bases spanning the gap. CDR3 length: 12 amino acids. The DNA of the CDR3 is TGTGCCAGCAGCTCGTCCCTACCCGCGGCTTTCTTT. Translation gives CASSSSLPAAFF.

The chain employs TRBV7-9 and TRBJ1-2, with 7 bases fitting TRBD1. V shed 3 bases, J shed 5 bases, and the junction held 6 bases outside the gene matches. Germline CDR1 reads SEHNR; CDR2 reads FQNEAQ (reference sequence). The CDR3 is 14 amino acids. CDR3 DNA: TGTGCCAGCAGCTTGGAACCGACAGGGTATGGCTACACCTTC. Translation gives CASSLEPTGYGYTF. Complete variable domain (other parts from reference TRBV7-9 and TRBJ1-2): DTGVSQNPRHKITKRGQNVTFRCDPISEHNRLYWYRQTLGQGPEFLTYFQNEAQLEKSRLLSDRFSAERPKGSFSTLEIQRTEQGDSAMYLCASSLEPTGYGYTFGSGTRLTVV.

V usage is TRBV14 and J usage is TRBJ1-5, with D perhaps TRBD1 (5 bases). Germline assignment: CDR1 SGHDN and CDR2 FVKESK. The CDR3 runs 17 residues. Trimming shortened V by 4 bases and J by 4 bases, and 20 bases separated the two germline ends. This chain's CDR3 is CASSPRKWQDINQPQHF. CDR3 in DNA: TGTGCCAGCAGCCCAAGGAAGTGGCAGGACATTAATCAGCCCCAGCATTTT.

This clone was found once. The rearrangement links TRBV6-5 to TRBJ1-2; D is uncertain. CDR1 and CDR2 (germline): MNHEY, SVGAGI. V gave up 7 bases and J gave up 4 bases, with 19 bases separating them. CDR3 size: 15 residues. CDR3 protein: CASTNSLGGSYGYTF. CDR3 bases: TGTGCCAGCACCAACTCGCTTGGAGGGTCCTATGGCTACACCTTC.

The chain joins TRBV5-5 to TRBJ2-2; TRBD1 aligns across 11 bases. V dropped 3 bases and J dropped 4; count of bases not matched to a gene: 14. CDR3 size: 19 residues. Germline assignment: CDR1 SGHKS and CDR2 YYEKEE (reference sequence). The chain's CDR3 is CASSSLPGQGEGGTGELFF. Written as DNA, the CDR3 is TGTGCCAGCAGCTCCCTACCGGGACAGGGGGAAGGTGGCACCGGGGAGCTGTTTTTT.

This rearrangement joins TRBV7-2 to TRBJ2-3; 12 bases map to TRBD2. Germline V gene lookup returns CDR1 SGHTA and CDR2 FQGNSA. J lost 6 bases, V lost 5 bases, and 6 bases had no gene match. CDR3 length: 15 residues. This chain's CDR3 is CASSPGLAGRDTQYF. DNA for the CDR3: TGTGCCAGCAGCCCAGGACTAGCGGGGAGGGATACGCAGTATTTT.

The chain couples TRBV5-1 to TRBJ1-2; possible D gene TRBD1, 6 bases. This CDR3 has 15 residues. CDR1 and CDR2 from the germline V gene are SGHRS and YFSETQ. The germline V and J ends were trimmed by 3 bases and 8 bases, with 20 bases remaining between them. The CDR3 coding sequence is TGCGCCAGCAGCTCGCCGGGACAAGGCCTATTGGGCTACACCTTC. It specifies CASSSPGQGLLGYTF.

The chain joins TRBV3-1 (or the pseudogene TRBV3-2) to TRBJ1-5; D call uncertain. The CDR3 is 11 residues long. With 1 base removed from V and 8 bases from J, the gap between germline ends came to 3 bases. Germline CDR1 reads LGHDT; CDR2 reads YNNKEL (reference sequence). The CDR3 region is CASSQVEPQHF. The DNA of the CDR3 is TGTGCCAGCAGCCAAGTAGAGCCCCAGCATTTT.

CDR3 residues: CASSPKLTPGQGVPDTQYF. The CDR3 DNA reads TGTGCCAGCAGCCCAAAACTTACTCCGGGACAGGGGGTCCCAGATACGCAGTATTTT. The J gene is TRBJ2-3, the V gene TRBV7-9, with 11 bases matching TRBD1. The CDR3 has 19 residues. With 5 bases clipped from V and 4 bases from J, the junction kept 17 bases outside the gene matches. Germline assignment: CDR1 SEHNR and CDR2 FQNEAQ (reference sequence). The whole variable domain, filled in from reference TRBV7-9 and TRBJ2-3, reads DTGVSQNPRHKITKRGQNVTFRCDPISEHNRLYWYRQTLGQGPEFLTYFQNEAQLEKSRLLSDRFSAERPKGSFSTLEIQRTEQGDSAMYLCASSPKLTPGQGVPDTQYFGPGTRLTVL.

The rearrangement links TRBV5-1 to TRBJ2-1, with 7 bases identical to TRBD2. The CDR3 extends over 16 amino acids. Germline CDR1 is SGHRS and CDR2 is YFSETQ. With 1 base clipped from V and 4 bases from J, the junction kept 8 bases outside the gene matches. The CDR3 DNA reads as TGCGCCAGCAGCTTGTTCTCGGGGGGTGGGTACAATGAGCAGTTCTTC. Protein sequence: CASSLFSGGGYNEQFF.

V gene TRBV11-3 combines with J gene TRBJ2-5, with D hard to call. The CDR3 is 12 amino acids. V was pared by 5 bases and J by 1 base, with 5 bases between. CDR1 is SGHNT, CDR2 YENEEA, per germline. CDR3 DNA sequence: TGTGCCAGCAGCCTCCCCCAAGAGACCCAGTACTTC. This encodes CASSLPQETQYF.

The chain links TRBV27 to TRBJ1-4; D call uncertain. This CDR3 comprises 15 residues. Germline V gives CDR1 MNHEY, CDR2 SMNVEV (reference sequence). The ends were cut back, 3 bases at V and 11 bases at J, with 19 bases in the middle. In DNA form, the CDR3 reads TGTGCCAGCAGTTTCGGACTCCCGAATGAAGGGAAACTGTTTTTT. Residues: CASSFGLPNEGKLFF.

This clone appeared a single time. The chain employs TRBV5-1 and TRBJ2-3; 10 bases align to TRBD1. Germline V gene lookup returns CDR1 SGHRS and CDR2 YFSETQ. Trimming cost V 3 bases and J 4 bases; bases outside gene matches: 5. The CDR3 contains 15 residues. CDR3 region: CASSSGTGDSDTQYF. In DNA form, the CDR3 reads TGCGCCAGCAGCTCCGGGACAGGGGATTCAGATACGCAGTATTTT.

The chain carries TRBV7-2 and TRBJ1-3; TRBD1 agrees at 8 bases. Germline trimming cut 5 bases from V and 0 bases from J; bases unmatched to any gene: 9. Germline V gives CDR1 SGHTA, CDR2 FQGNSA. The CDR3 has 17 residues. CDR3 sequence (DNA): TGTGCCAGCAGCGCAACAGGGGGGCTTTACTCTGGAAACACCATATATTTT. This codes for CASSATGGLYSGNTIYF.

The V and J genes are TRBV4-3 and TRBJ1-4; 7 bases agree with TRBD1. Germline CDR1 LGHNA, CDR2 YSLEER. V lost 4 bases, J lost 13 bases, and 12 bases stayed unmatched. The CDR3 is 14 amino acids. CDR3 loop: CASSRKWDSQSLFF. The CDR3 DNA follows: TGCGCCAGCAGCCGAAAGTGGGACAGTCAATCACTGTTTTTT.

The genes are TRBV10-3 and TRBJ2-7; 16 bases agree with TRBD2. V was clipped by 4 bases and J by 5 bases; unmatched bases: 11. The CDR3 spans 18 residues. CDR1 and CDR2 (germline): ENHRY, SYGVKD. The CDR3 loop reads CAISAPGTSGGAVDEQYF. The CDR3 DNA sequence: TGTGCCATCAGTGCGCCCGGGACTAGCGGGGGGGCTGTCGACGAGCAGTACTTC.

The chain joins TRBV7-9 to TRBJ1-1; 8 bases are a match to TRBD1. The germline V gene has CDR1 SEHNR and CDR2 FQNEAQ (reference sequence). The CDR3 loop spans 17 amino acids. Trimming at V came to 0 bases and at J to 5 bases, leaving 11 bases not matched to a gene. This chain's CDR3 is CASSLAGQAGSGTEAFF. CDR3 DNA: TGTGCCAGCAGCTTAGCGGGACAGGCGGGGAGTGGAACTGAAGCTTTCTTT.

The V call is TRBV7-3, the J call TRBJ2-3; a weak D match, TRBD2 (6 bases). The germline V gene has CDR1 SGHTA and CDR2 FQGTGA. The CDR3 has 16 amino acids. V dropped 0 bases and J dropped 3 bases, with 13 bases sitting between them. CDR3 sequence: CASSLTGAGQTDTQYF. The CDR3 DNA sequence: TGTGCCAGCAGCTTAACAGGGGCGGGGCAAACAGATACGCAGTATTTT.

The chain combines TRBV24-1 with TRBJ1-1, with a possible D match to TRBD1 (6 bases). This CDR3 region has 13 residues. The V end lost 4 bases, the J end lost 7 bases, and 12 bases lay between the germline ends. The V gene's germline CDR1 is KGHDR and CDR2 SFDVKD. CDR3 loop: CATSETGRDEAFF. In nucleotides, the CDR3 is TGTGCCACCAGTGAGACAGGCAGGGATGAAGCTTTCTTT.

The chain links TRBV10-3 to TRBJ2-7; the D is unclear. CDR3 length equals 12 residues. Per germline, CDR1 ENHRY and CDR2 SYGVKD. Trimming left V 6 bases short and J 1 base short, with 7 bases between. CDR3 DNA: TGTGCCATCAGCGACTTATCCTACGAGCAGTACTTC. It yields the protein CAISDLSYEQYF.

The chain has TRBV19 and TRBJ1-1, with TRBD1 identical over 8 bases. Germline CDR1 reads LNHDA; CDR2 reads SQIVND (reference sequence). V gave up 8 bases and J gave up 0 bases; unmatched junction bases: 5. The CDR3 is 14 amino acids. The CDR3 coding sequence is TGTGCCAGTCTACAGGGGGACTTGAACACTGAAGCTTTCTTT. Its protein is CASLQGDLNTEAFF.